A single sample is the source of the 6 T cell receptor beta chains below, sequenced in a study of shared clonotypes between healthy human individuals. CD8 cells classed as naive were CD45RO-negative and positively selected for CCR7, excluding terminally differentiated effector memory CD45RA+ cells. The repertoire was sequenced with immunoSEQ multiplex PCR; TCRdb's copy has only in-frame clones and lacks some. The sample yields roughly 1,800,000 clones, approximately 94% seen once. The specimen sequenced was naive CD8+ T cells sorted from blood. The receptors originated from a man aged 18-30 years in good health.

Note on this clone: Other DNA sequences in this specimen translate into the identical CDR3. CDR3 amino acids: CASSQDPGSGQPQHF. CDR3 nucleotides: TGCGCCAGCAGCCAAGATCCCGGCAGCGGTCAGCCCCAGCATTTT. The V gene is TRBV4-1, the J gene TRBJ1-5, with unresolved D. V was clipped by 0 bases and J by 6 bases, with 12 bases between them. Looked up from germline, CDR1 is MGHRA and CDR2 is YSYEKL. The CDR3 contains 15 residues.

The chain employs TRBV4-3 and TRBJ2-5; TRBD1 matches 8 bases. Germline lookup yields CDR1 LGHNA and CDR2 YSLEER. Trimming cost V 4 bases and J 5 bases; bases outside gene matches: 9. The CDR3 length is 15 residues. The DNA for the CDR3 is TGCGCCAGCAGCCCCGGGACAGGCGATGTGGAGACCCAGTACTTC. Translation gives CASSPGTGDVETQYF.

The chain is built from TRBV6-1 and TRBJ1-1; D remains ambiguous. Germline-derived CDR1 and CDR2 are MNHNS and SASEGT. V was cut by 6 bases and J by 3 bases, with 14 bases left in between. The CDR3 has 14 amino acids. DNA of the CDR3: TGTGCCAGCAGACAACTGGGGTCCTACACTGAAGCTTTCTTT. Translation gives CASRQLGSYTEAFF.

As regards this clone: Different DNA sequences within this sample yield the same CDR3. This chain uses TRBV11-2 with TRBJ1-6; the D is unclear. Germline V gives CDR1 SGHAT, CDR2 FQNNGV. Between the trimmed V and J ends, which lost 1 base and 10 bases, there was a span of 2 bases. CDR3 length equals 11 residues. In DNA, the CDR3 is TGTGCCAGCAGCTTAGGATCACCCCTCCACTTT. Encoded protein: CASSLGSPLHF.

The V call is TRBV5-6, the J call TRBJ2-3; TRBD1 or TRBD2 may be the D gene (5 bases each). CDR1 and CDR2 (germline): SGHDT, YYEEEE. The V end was cut by 3 bases, the J end by 2 bases, with 10 bases between. This CDR3 is built from 14 residues. CDR3 sequence (DNA): TGTGCCAGCAGCTCCGGGGCCCCCACAGATACGCAGTATTTT. Translated: CASSSGAPTDTQYF.

The rearrangement links TRBV28 to TRBJ1-6, with 10 positions matching TRBD1. J lost 5 bases, V lost 8 bases, and 12 bases had no gene match. Germline CDR1 and CDR2: MDHEN and SYDVKM. The CDR3 has 17 residues. The CDR3 sequence is CASGAPGQGTNNSPLHF. Written as DNA, the CDR3 is TGTGCCAGCGGGGCCCCGGGACAGGGGACGAATAATTCACCCCTCCACTTT.